A single T cell receptor (beta chain) is shown here with its context. Its target is not known. These data come from a study of cytotoxic CD8 clonotypes in ibrutinib-treated CLL. Study-level background: Response specimens were obtained following a median treatment duration of about twelve months, with a range of 6 to 36.

Study conclusions and caveats: Circulating CD8+ T-cell counts were tracked by baseline clonality, which exceeded that of age-matched healthy donors.

The planned depth of sequencing spanned 1 in 200,000 to 1 in 1 million T cells. Here immunoSEQ multiplex PCR was the method, and the copy in TCRdb shows in-frame clones only, minus some. Here the sample spans roughly 330,000 clones, 67% being singletons. This TCR was recovered from a human donor with chronic lymphocytic leukemia. The sample was PBMCs, taken after 36 months of ibrutinib treatment.

The CDR3 loop reads CSVGTGAISYEQYF. The CDR3 region has the DNA TGCAGCGTGGGGACAGGGGCAATCTCCTACGAGCAGTACTTC. The chain joins TRBV29-1 to TRBJ2-7, with 10 positions matching TRBD1. V was pared by 6 bases and J by 0 bases, with 5 bases of the junction left unmatched. CDR1 is SQVTM and CDR2 is ANQGSEA in the germline V gene. CDR3 size: 14 residues.